This T cell receptor beta chain was obtained from a study of response to subunit inactivated influenza vaccine. The CDR3 is 16 residues long. V was trimmed by 0 bases and J by 0 bases, leaving 9 bases between them. CDR1 SGHAT and CDR2 FQNNGV come from the germline V gene. From the RT-PCR reads, TCRdb called clonotypes with MiXCR, one entry per CDR3 protein. In the table there are about half a million distinct CDR3 sequences, 7.6% of which are singletons. Study-wide results and caveats: Authors suggested seasonal influenza vaccinations each recruit few new T cells.

This clonotype appeared a few times. Its antigen is currently unknown. This chain links TRBV11-2 with TRBJ2-1; the D gene is possibly TRBD2 (6 bases). The TCR sequence derives from a man aged 50 to 69 who received an inactivated influenza vaccine. The sample was PBMCs from blood, taken around 25 months after vaccination. CDR3 loop: CASSLERGRSYNEQFF. CDR3 DNA sequence: TGTGCCAGCAGCTTAGAGCGGGGACGCTCCTACAATGAGCAGTTCTTC.